Presented here are 30 T cell receptor beta chains from one specimen sequenced in a study of T cell repertoires in cytomegalovirus infection (dated by TCRdb to between 2019 and 2020). The data were produced on an Illumina HiSeq 1500. TCRdb's own reprocessing of the public reads used fastp at Q25 and MiXCR and kept productive beta chains. Here each entry gathers all rows of one CDR3 protein and keeps the most common genes and DNA. The sample table shows around 530,000 distinct CDR3 sequences, and less than 30% are seen once. Of the sample, around 13% falls within the top ten clones. The sample comprised PBMCs. Receptors originate from a human donor in good health (CMV status not recorded). Some clones in this sample may be carry-over from other donors' samples.

This clonotype has at least ten counts. This rearrangement joins TRBV7-8 to TRBJ2-3, with a weak D call TRBD2 (5 bases). V shed 8 bases and J shed 0 bases, with 9 bases lying between them. Germline V gene sequence: CDR1 SGHVS, CDR2 FQNEAQ. The CDR3 is made up of 13 amino acids. The CDR3 region has the DNA TGTGCCAGCGGGAGTAGGAGCACAGATACGCAGTATTTT. The encoded protein is CASGSRSTDTQYF.

The rearrangement joins TRBV4-3 to TRBJ1-1; D unresolved. The germline V gene encodes CDR1 LGHNA and CDR2 YSLEER. This CDR3 comprises 14 residues. V was shortened by 1 base and J by 6 bases, with 12 bases between the two germline ends. The CDR3 DNA sequence: TGCGCCAGCAGCCAAGGGGGTTCGGTCGCTGAAGCTTTCTTT. Its protein product is CASSQGGSVAEAFF.

This clonotype was observed many times. The junction does not match germline at one end; this may be a read error. This chain links TRBV7-7 with TRBJ2-1, with TRBD2 identical over 10 bases. This CDR3 contains 16 residues. Germline V CDR1 and CDR2: SSHAT, FNYEAQ (reference sequence). The DNA of the CDR3 is TGTGCTAGCAGCCCCCAGCTAGCGGGAGCAGTAAATGAGCAGTTCTTC. Translation: CASSPQLAGAVNEQFF.

The sample holds many counts of this clonotype. The gene calls are TRBV7-2 and TRBJ2-2, with a weak D call TRBD1 (6 bases). V lost 5 bases, J lost 7 bases, and 14 bases lay in between. CDR3 length: 14 amino acids. CDR1 and CDR2 from the germline V gene are SGHTA and FQGNSA. The DNA of the CDR3 is TGTGCCAGCAGCCTCCAGGGGTTAGACGGGGAGCTGTTTTTT. Translation gives CASSLQGLDGELFF.

This sequence joins TRBV7-8 and TRBJ2-5, with 7 bases aligning to TRBD2. Germline lookup yields CDR1 SGHVS and CDR2 FQNEAQ. The CDR3 extends over 17 amino acids. V lost 0 bases to trimming and J lost 2 bases; unmatched junction nucleotides: 9. CDR3 loop: CASSLAIVREGQETQYF. The CDR3 DNA reads as TGTGCCAGCAGCTTAGCGATTGTTAGGGAGGGTCAAGAGACCCAGTACTTC.

This clonotype was counted a few times. The rearrangement uses TRBV10-3 and TRBJ2-3; TRBD2 matches 10 bases. From germline, CDR1 is ENHRY and CDR2 SYGVKD. The CDR3 is 14 residues long. The V gene end was trimmed by 6 bases and the J gene end by 0 bases; junction bases not matched to a gene: 0. The CDR3 DNA is TGTGCCATCAGGACTAGCGGGAGCACAGATACGCAGTATTTT. It specifies CAIRTSGSTDTQYF.

This clonotype was counted between two and nine times. The chain carries TRBV19 and TRBJ1-5, with a possible D match to TRBD1 (6 bases). Looked up from germline, CDR1 is LNHDA and CDR2 is SQIVND (reference sequence). This CDR3 contains 15 residues. Trimming cost V 7 bases and J 0 bases, with 13 bases left between them. CDR3 bases: TGTGCCAGTAAGGGGAGGGGGAATAGCAATCAGCCCCAGCATTTT. Its protein is CASKGRGNSNQPQHF.

The sample holds a few counts of this clonotype. V usage is TRBV24-1 and J usage is TRBJ2-6; 7 bases are a match to TRBD2. In germline, CDR1 is KGHDR, CDR2 SFDVKD. Trimming at V came to 4 bases and at J to 2 bases, leaving 4 bases not matched to a gene. The CDR3 runs to 16 residues. Written as DNA, the CDR3 is TGTGCCACCAGTGACCCGGGGAGGGCTGGGGCCAACGTCCTGACTTTC. This codes for CATSDPGRAGANVLTF.

The table lists this clonotype with a few counts. The CDR3, as DNA: TGTGCCAGCAGCCCCCTGAGAGGGTCGGATGAGCAGTTCTTC. Amino acids: CASSPLRGSDEQFF. The rearrangement joins TRBV12-3 or TRBV12-4 to TRBJ2-1; possible D gene TRBD2, 5 bases. CDR3 length: 14 residues. The germline V and J ends were trimmed by 6 bases and 8 bases, with 17 bases remaining between them.

There are a few counts of this clonotype. The gene calls are TRBV7-2 and TRBJ2-5, with D uncertain. This CDR3 spans 14 amino acids. The germline CDR1 and CDR2 sequences are SGHTA and FQGNSA. The V and J ends lost 0 bases and 5 bases respectively, with 10 bases between them. CDR3 bases: TGTGCCAGCAGCTTAGCGCTCCAGATGGAGACCCAGTACTTC. This gives the protein CASSLALQMETQYF.

This clonotype occurred a few times. This sequence joins TRBV28 and TRBJ2-1; D ambiguous. Per germline, CDR1 MDHEN and CDR2 SYDVKM. The CDR3 runs 13 residues. V shed 3 bases and J shed 6 bases, with 9 bases lying between them. The CDR3 here is CASSFRVPNEQFF. The CDR3 nucleotides are TGTGCCAGCAGTTTCCGAGTCCCCAATGAGCAGTTCTTC.

The chain recombines TRBV12-3 or TRBV12-4 with TRBJ1-6; D uncertain. V dropped 4 bases and J dropped 0 bases, with 10 bases sitting between them. This CDR3 contains 16 residues. Here the CDR3 DNA reads TGTGCCAGCAGTTCCAGCCGGGGCTCCTATAATTCACCCCTCCACTTT. Translating it yields CASSSSRGSYNSPLHF.

This clonotype was recorded a few times. The rearrangement uses TRBV5-4 and TRBJ2-3; TRBD1 aligns across 9 bases. This CDR3 comprises 16 residues. Germline-derived CDR1 and CDR2 are SGHNT and YYREEE (reference sequence). V gave up 1 base and J gave up 4 bases; unmatched junction bases: 7. The CDR3 coding sequence is TGTGCCAGCAGCTTGTCCGGGACAGGGTGGTCAGATACGCAGTATTTT. This translates into CASSLSGTGWSDTQYF.

V is TRBV7-9 and J is TRBJ2-1, with D possibly being TRBD2 (7 bases). Germline V lookup: CDR1 SEHNR, CDR2 FQNEAQ (reference sequence). V was shortened by 4 bases and J by 5 bases, with 15 bases between the two germline ends. The CDR3 is made up of 15 amino acids. Here the CDR3 reads CASSSTRGHDNEQFF. The CDR3 DNA follows: TGTGCCAGCAGCTCAACGCGGGGGCACGACAATGAGCAGTTCTTC.

This clonotype was recorded at least ten times. The chain carries TRBV7-2 and TRBJ2-5, with 8 bases that match TRBD1. Unmatched junction bases numbered 10, after V lost 5 bases and J lost 5 bases. CDR3 length: 15 amino acids. Germline V gene data show CDR1 as SGHTA and CDR2 as FQGNSA. CDR3 sequence reads: CASSARDRLWETQYF. CDR3 bases: TGTGCCAGCAGCGCCCGGGACAGGTTGTGGGAGACCCAGTACTTC. The entire variable domain, with the rest obtained from reference TRBV7-2 and TRBJ2-5, is as follows: GAGVSQSPSNKVTEKGKDVELRCDPISGHTALYWYRQSLGQGLEFLIYFQGNSAPDKSGLPSDRFSAERTGGSVSTLTIQRTQQEDSAVYLCASSARDRLWETQYFGPGTRLLVL.

This clonotype was picked up many times. The J gene is TRBJ2-1, the V gene TRBV7-6; the match to TRBD2 covers 10 bases. Germline lookup yields CDR1 SGHVS and CDR2 FNYEAQ. V lost 5 bases to trimming and J lost 6 bases; unmatched junction nucleotides: 7. This CDR3 contains 15 residues. CDR3 region: CASSLSGRGFNEQFF. In DNA form, the CDR3 reads TGTGCCAGCAGCCTAAGCGGGAGGGGGTTCAATGAGCAGTTCTTC.

This clonotype showed up just once. The J gene is TRBJ2-2, the V gene TRBV4-3; 14 bases fit TRBD2. This CDR3 spans 19 amino acids. Germline V gene lookup returns CDR1 LGHNA and CDR2 YSLEER. V dropped 4 bases and J dropped 3; count of bases not matched to a gene: 10. In DNA, the CDR3 is TGCGCCAGCAGCCGGTCCGGACTAGCGGGAGGCGGGGACACCGGGGAGCTGTTTTTT. As protein: CASSRSGLAGGGDTGELFF.

The rearrangement uses TRBV7-3 and TRBJ2-1; 8 positions match TRBD2. Trimming removed 5 bases from V and 6 bases from J; junction bases left unmatched: 9. CDR1 is SGHTA, CDR2 FQGTGA, per germline. This CDR3 spans 15 amino acids. The CDR3 loop is CASSPGGAGANEQFF. As DNA, the CDR3 is TGTGCCAGCAGCCCGGGGGGGGCGGGAGCCAATGAGCAGTTCTTC.

This clonotype was detected many times. This chain joins TRBV7-2 and TRBJ2-1; no definite D call. V lost 5 bases, J lost 7 bases, and 12 bases lay in between. Germline lookup yields CDR1 SGHTA and CDR2 FQGNSA. The CDR3 covers 13 residues. The CDR3 nucleotides read TGTGCCAGCAGCCCCACGACCTGGAATGAGCAGTTCTTC. This sequence encodes CASSPTTWNEQFF. The whole variable domain, filled in from reference TRBV7-2 and TRBJ2-1, reads GAGVSQSPSNKVTEKGKDVELRCDPISGHTALYWYRQSLGQGLEFLIYFQGNSAPDKSGLPSDRFSAERTGGSVSTLTIQRTQQEDSAVYLCASSPTTWNEQFFGPGTRLTVL.

The V and J genes are TRBV3-1 and TRBJ1-4; D is perhaps TRBD1 (5 bases). Germline CDR1 LGHDT, CDR2 YNNKEL (reference sequence). V was pared by 5 bases and J by 0 bases, with 13 bases between. CDR3 size: 16 residues. CDR3 DNA: TGTGCCAGCAGCGCCACAGGCCTCGCAACTAATGAAAAACTGTTTTTT. It encodes CASSATGLATNEKLFF.

This clonotype was found many times. The chain is built from TRBV25-1 and TRBJ2-5; D might be TRBD1 (6 bases). CDR1 is MGHDK, CDR2 SYGVNS, per germline. This CDR3 has 14 amino acids. The ends were cut back, 2 bases at V and 2 bases at J, with 9 bases in the middle. The CDR3 spells CASSENRVQETQYF. CDR3 coding DNA: TGTGCCAGCAGTGAAAACAGGGTACAAGAGACCCAGTACTTC.

The rearrangement uses TRBV12-3 or TRBV12-4 and TRBJ2-1; 13 nucleotides match TRBD2. V shed 5 bases and J 8 bases; nucleotides not matched to a gene: 3. This CDR3 is built from 14 residues. The CDR3 DNA follows: TGTGCCAGCAGTCGACTAGCGGGAGGACATGAGCAGTTCTTC. Amino acids: CASSRLAGGHEQFF.

The gene calls are TRBV2 and TRBJ2-2, with TRBD1 as a possible D gene (6 bases). The germline V and J ends were trimmed by 7 bases and 5 bases, with 11 bases remaining between them. Germline V gene lookup returns CDR1 SNHLY and CDR2 FYNNEI. CDR3 length equals 13 residues. This chain's CDR3 is CASTKGVTGELFF. As DNA, the CDR3 is TGTGCCAGCACCAAGGGGGTTACCGGGGAGCTGTTTTTT. The whole variable domain, remainder taken from reference TRBV2 and TRBJ2-2, is EPEVTQTPSHQVTQMGQEVILRCVPISNHLYFYWYRQILGQKVEFLVSFYNNEISEKSEIFDDQFSVERPDGSNFTLKIRSTKLEDSAMYFCASTKGVTGELFFGEGSRLTVL.

The gene calls are TRBV5-4 and TRBJ2-7, with 9 bases lining up with TRBD1. Germline loops: CDR1 SGHNT, CDR2 YYREEE (reference sequence). V lost 4 bases and J lost 1; bases outside the gene matches: 3. The CDR3 contains 14 residues. CDR3 sequence (DNA): TGTGCCAGCAGCAGAGGACAGGGGTCCTACGAGCAGTACGTC. As protein: CASSRGQGSYEQYV.

There are a few counts of this clonotype. V usage is TRBV7-6 and J usage is TRBJ2-3; D remains unclear. The germline V gene encodes CDR1 SGHVS and CDR2 FNYEAQ. V lost 1 base, J lost 0 bases, and 11 bases lay in between. This CDR3 comprises 16 residues. The CDR3 region is CASSLVAPSSTDTQYF. The CDR3 nucleotides read TGTGCCAGCAGCTTAGTAGCCCCATCGAGCACAGATACGCAGTATTTT.

This clonotype was seen at least ten times. V usage is TRBV7-2 and J usage is TRBJ2-3; 13 nucleotides match TRBD2. CDR3 length: 16 amino acids. The V segment lost 3 bases and the J segment 4 bases; nucleotides outside the gene matches: 4. The germline CDR1 and CDR2 sequences are SGHTA and FQGNSA. The CDR3 sequence: CASSLKLAGGSDTQYF. As DNA, the CDR3 is TGTGCCAGCAGCTTGAAACTAGCGGGAGGGTCAGATACGCAGTATTTT.

The chain employs TRBV25-1 and TRBJ2-3; D assignment may be TRBD1 or TRBD2 (6 bases each). V was cut by 4 bases and J by 5 bases, with 10 bases left in between. The germline CDR1 and CDR2 sequences are MGHDK and SYGVNS. The CDR3 consists of 13 residues. The CDR3 DNA reads as TGTGCCAGCAGTGGCGGAGGGGGAGATACGCAGTATTTT. Its protein is CASSGGGGDTQYF.

Only a few counts were recorded for this clonotype. This sequence joins TRBV7-2 and TRBJ1-5; a possible D gene is TRBD1 (6 bases). The CDR3 totals 15 residues. Trimming left V 1 base short and J 9 bases short, with 16 bases between. From germline, CDR1 is SGHTA and CDR2 FQGNSA. The CDR3 loop is CASSLDAGVFTPQHF. CDR3 nucleotide sequence: TGTGCCAGCAGCTTAGATGCAGGGGTATTTACGCCCCAGCATTTT.

There are a few counts of this clonotype. V and J are TRBV2 and TRBJ2-6; D perhaps matches TRBD1 (5 bases). The CDR3 is 20 amino acids. The V and J ends lost 8 bases and 0 bases respectively, with 26 bases between them. Looked up from germline, CDR1 is SNHLY and CDR2 is FYNNEI. The CDR3 spells CASLKSTVTGKYSGANVLTF. CDR3 DNA sequence: TGTGCCAGCCTAAAGTCAACCGTTACAGGAAAATACTCTGGGGCCAACGTCCTGACTTTC.

The V gene is TRBV5-6, the J gene TRBJ2-7; 9 bases agree with TRBD1. CDR3 length: 14 residues. The V gene end was trimmed by 2 bases and the J gene end by 6 bases; junction bases not matched to a gene: 6. The germline V gene has CDR1 SGHDT and CDR2 YYEEEE. CDR3 amino acids: CASSFGTGKGEQYF. In DNA, the CDR3 is TGTGCCAGCAGCTTCGGGACAGGGAAAGGCGAGCAGTACTTC.